The present entry profiles one TCR beta chain with its context. The source of the sample is a study of graft-versus-host responses after intestinal transplantation. Overall study: All recipients were given anti-thymocyte globulin induction, and tacrolimus and steroids were then administered for three to four years. Findings and caveats of the study: In recipient marrow, GvH clones were found, and some appeared first in ileum or blood.

After removal of 4 bases from V and 3 bases from J, the junction contained 16 bases not matched to a gene. The germline V gene encodes CDR1 SGHKS and CDR2 YYEKEE (reference sequence). This CDR3 comprises 17 residues. This table comes from immunoSEQ multiplex PCR, and its TCRdb copy is limited to in-frame clones, with some not included. Of about 21,000 clones in the sample, approximately 60% are singletons; the top ten hold 0.95% to 1.1%. Co-plated with roughly 200,000 CFSE-labeled responder cells were roughly 200,000 irradiated, violet-dye-labeled stimulator cells. This TCR was sampled from a human patient who received an intestinal transplant. The chain has TRBV5-5 and TRBJ2-7; 7 positions match TRBD2. The specimen comprised alloreactive CD4+ T cells from a mixed lymphocyte reaction culture, sampled before intestinal transplant. Noted subset: CFSE-low proliferating T cells sorted from roughly 6-day pre-transplant mixed lymphocyte reaction (GvH or HvG direction). Here the CDR3 reads CASSPIFPGGTYYEQYF. The CDR3 DNA reads TGTGCCAGCAGCCCTATCTTTCCCGGGGGGACCTACTACGAGCAGTACTTC.